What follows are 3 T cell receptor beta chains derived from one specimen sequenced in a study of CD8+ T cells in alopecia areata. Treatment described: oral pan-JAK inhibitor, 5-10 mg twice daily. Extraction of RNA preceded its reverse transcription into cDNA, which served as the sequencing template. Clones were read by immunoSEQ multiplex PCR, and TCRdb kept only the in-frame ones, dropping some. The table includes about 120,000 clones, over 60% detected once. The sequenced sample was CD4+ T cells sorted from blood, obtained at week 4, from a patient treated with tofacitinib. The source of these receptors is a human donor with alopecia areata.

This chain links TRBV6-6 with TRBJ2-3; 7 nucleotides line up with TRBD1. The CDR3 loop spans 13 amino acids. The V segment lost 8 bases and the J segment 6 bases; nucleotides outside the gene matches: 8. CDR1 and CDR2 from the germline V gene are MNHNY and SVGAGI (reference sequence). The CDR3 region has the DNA TGTGCCAGCGGGATCGGACAGGAGGATACGCAGTATTTT. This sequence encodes CASGIGQEDTQYF.

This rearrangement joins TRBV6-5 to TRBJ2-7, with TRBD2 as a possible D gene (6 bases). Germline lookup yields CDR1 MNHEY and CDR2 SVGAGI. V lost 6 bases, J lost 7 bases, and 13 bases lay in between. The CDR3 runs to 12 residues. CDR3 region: CASSRDGTEQYF. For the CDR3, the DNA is TGTGCCAGCAGCCGAGACGGGACTGAGCAGTACTTC.

As DNA, the CDR3 is TGCGCCAGCAGCTTAGGAGATCGGGAAACTGAAGCTTTCTTT. Its protein product is CASSLGDRETEAFF. V usage is TRBV5-1 and J usage is TRBJ1-1, with no clear D. Trimming removed 2 bases at V and 5 bases at J, with 13 bases between. CDR1 and CDR2 (germline): SGHRS, YFSETQ. This CDR3 comprises 14 residues.